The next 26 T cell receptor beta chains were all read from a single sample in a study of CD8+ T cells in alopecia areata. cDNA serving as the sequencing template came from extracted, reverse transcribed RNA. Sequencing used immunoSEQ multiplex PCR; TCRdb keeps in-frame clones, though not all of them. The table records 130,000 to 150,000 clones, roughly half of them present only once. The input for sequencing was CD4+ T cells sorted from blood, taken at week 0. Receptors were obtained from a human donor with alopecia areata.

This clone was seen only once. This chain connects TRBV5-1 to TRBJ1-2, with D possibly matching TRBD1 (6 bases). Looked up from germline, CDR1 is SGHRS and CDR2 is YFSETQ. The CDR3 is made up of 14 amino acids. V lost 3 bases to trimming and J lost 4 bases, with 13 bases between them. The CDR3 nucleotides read TGCGCCAGCAGCTCGACAGGTGGGGGCTATGGCTACACCTTC. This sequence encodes CASSSTGGGYGYTF.

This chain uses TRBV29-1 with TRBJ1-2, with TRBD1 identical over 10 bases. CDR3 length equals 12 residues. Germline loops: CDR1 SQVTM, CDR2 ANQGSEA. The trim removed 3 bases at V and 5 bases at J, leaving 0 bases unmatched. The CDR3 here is CSVEGQGYGYTF. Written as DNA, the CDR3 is TGCAGCGTTGAGGGACAGGGGTATGGCTACACCTTC.

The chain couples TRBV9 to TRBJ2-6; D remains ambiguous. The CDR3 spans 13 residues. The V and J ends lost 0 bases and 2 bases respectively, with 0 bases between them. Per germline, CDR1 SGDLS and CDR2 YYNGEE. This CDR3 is CASSVAGANVLTF. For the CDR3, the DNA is TGTGCCAGCAGCGTAGCTGGGGCCAACGTCCTGACTTTC.

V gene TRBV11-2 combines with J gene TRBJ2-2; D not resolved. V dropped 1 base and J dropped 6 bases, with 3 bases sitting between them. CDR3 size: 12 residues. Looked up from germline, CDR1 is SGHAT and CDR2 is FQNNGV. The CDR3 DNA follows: TGTGCCAGCAGCTTAGGTGCCGGGGAGCTGTTTTTT. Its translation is CASSLGAGELFF.

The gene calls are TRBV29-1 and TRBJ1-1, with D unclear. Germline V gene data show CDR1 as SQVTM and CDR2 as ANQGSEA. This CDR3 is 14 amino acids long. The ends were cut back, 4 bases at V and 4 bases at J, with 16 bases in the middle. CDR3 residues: CSVVSGRTFTEAFF. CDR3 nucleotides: TGCAGCGTTGTGAGCGGAAGGACTTTCACTGAAGCTTTCTTT.

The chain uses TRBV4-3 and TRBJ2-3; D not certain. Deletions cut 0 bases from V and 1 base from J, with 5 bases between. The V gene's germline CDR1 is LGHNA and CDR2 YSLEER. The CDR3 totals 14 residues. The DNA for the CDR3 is TGCGCCAGCAGCCAAGATCCCCGCACAGATACGCAGTATTTT. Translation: CASSQDPRTDTQYF.

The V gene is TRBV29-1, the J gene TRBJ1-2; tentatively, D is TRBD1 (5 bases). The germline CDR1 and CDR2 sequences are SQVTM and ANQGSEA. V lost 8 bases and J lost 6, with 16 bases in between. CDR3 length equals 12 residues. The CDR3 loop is CSPEGLENGYTF. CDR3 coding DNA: TGCAGCCCCGAGGGGTTAGAAAATGGCTACACCTTC.

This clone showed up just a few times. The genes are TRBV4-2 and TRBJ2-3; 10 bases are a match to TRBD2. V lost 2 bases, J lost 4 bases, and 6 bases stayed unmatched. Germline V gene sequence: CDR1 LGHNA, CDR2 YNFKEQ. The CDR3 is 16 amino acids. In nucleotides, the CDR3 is TGTGCCAGCAGCCAACTGAGCGGGAGGGCCGCAGATACGCAGTATTTT. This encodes CASSQLSGRAADTQYF.

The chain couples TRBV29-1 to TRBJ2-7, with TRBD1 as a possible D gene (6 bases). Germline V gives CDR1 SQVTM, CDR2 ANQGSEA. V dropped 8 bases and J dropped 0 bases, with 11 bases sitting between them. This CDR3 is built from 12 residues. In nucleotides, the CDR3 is TGCAGCTTCCGGGACATCTCCTACGAGCAGTACTTC. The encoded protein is CSFRDISYEQYF.

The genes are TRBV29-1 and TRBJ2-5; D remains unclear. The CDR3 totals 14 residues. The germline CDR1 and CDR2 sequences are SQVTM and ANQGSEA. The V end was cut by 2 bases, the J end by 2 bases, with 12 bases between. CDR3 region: CSVELGQEQETQYF. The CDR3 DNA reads TGCAGCGTTGAACTTGGGCAGGAGCAAGAGACCCAGTACTTC.

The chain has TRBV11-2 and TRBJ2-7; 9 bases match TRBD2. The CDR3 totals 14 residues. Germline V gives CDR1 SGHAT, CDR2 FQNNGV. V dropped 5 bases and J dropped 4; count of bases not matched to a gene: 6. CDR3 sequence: CASSSLAGLYEQYF. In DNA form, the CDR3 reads TGTGCCAGCAGCAGTCTAGCGGGACTGTACGAGCAGTACTTC.

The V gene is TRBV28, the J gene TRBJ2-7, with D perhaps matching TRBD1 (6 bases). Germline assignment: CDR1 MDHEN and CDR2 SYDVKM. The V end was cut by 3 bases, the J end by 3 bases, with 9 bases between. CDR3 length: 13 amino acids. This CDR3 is CASSLGTRYEQYF. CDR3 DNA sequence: TGTGCCAGCAGTTTGGGGACACGCTACGAGCAGTACTTC.

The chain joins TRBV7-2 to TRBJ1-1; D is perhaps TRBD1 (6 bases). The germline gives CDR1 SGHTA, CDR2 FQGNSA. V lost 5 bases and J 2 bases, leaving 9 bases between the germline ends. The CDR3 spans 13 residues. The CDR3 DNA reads TGTGCCAGCAGCCTGGACAGAAACACTGAAGCTTTCTTT. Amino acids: CASSLDRNTEAFF.

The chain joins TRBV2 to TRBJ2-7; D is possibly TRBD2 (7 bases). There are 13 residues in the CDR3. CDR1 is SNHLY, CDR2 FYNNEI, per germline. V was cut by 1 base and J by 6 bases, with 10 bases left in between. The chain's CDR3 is CASSEEGGGEQYF. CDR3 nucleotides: TGTGCCAGCAGTGAAGAGGGAGGGGGCGAGCAGTACTTC.

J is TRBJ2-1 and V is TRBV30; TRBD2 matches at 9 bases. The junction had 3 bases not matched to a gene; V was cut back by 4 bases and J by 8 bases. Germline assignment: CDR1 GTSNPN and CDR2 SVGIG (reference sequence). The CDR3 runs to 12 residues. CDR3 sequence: CAWIAGVHEQFF. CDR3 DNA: TGTGCCTGGATAGCGGGAGTTCATGAGCAGTTCTTC.

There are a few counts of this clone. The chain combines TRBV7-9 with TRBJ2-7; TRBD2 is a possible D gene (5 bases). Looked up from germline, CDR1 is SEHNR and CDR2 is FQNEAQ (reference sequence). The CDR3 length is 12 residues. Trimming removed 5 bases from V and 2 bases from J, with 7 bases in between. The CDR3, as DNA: TGTGCCAGCAGCCAGGAGGCCTACGAGCAGTACTTC. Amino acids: CASSQEAYEQYF.

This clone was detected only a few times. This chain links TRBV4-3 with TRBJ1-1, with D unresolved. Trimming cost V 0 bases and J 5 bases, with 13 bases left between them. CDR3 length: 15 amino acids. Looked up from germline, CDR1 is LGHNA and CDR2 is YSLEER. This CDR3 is CASSQDRVGRTEAFF. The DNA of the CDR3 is TGCGCCAGCAGCCAAGACCGGGTTGGTCGGACTGAAGCTTTCTTT.

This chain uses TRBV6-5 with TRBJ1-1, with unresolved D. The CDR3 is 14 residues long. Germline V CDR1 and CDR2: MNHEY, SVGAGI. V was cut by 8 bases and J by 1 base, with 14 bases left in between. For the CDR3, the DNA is TGTGCCAGCCGTAATTCGGACGGGAACACTGAAGCTTTCTTT. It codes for CASRNSDGNTEAFF.

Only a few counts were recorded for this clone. The CDR3 protein is CASRLRWGRYTDTQYF. CDR3 coding DNA: TGTGCCAGCAGATTAAGGTGGGGCCGGTACACAGATACGCAGTATTTT. The J gene is TRBJ2-3, the V gene TRBV28, with a possible D match to TRBD1 (5 bases). The CDR3 consists of 16 residues. Germline V CDR1 and CDR2: MDHEN, SYDVKM. The V end lost 6 bases, the J end lost 2 bases, and 18 bases lay between the germline ends.

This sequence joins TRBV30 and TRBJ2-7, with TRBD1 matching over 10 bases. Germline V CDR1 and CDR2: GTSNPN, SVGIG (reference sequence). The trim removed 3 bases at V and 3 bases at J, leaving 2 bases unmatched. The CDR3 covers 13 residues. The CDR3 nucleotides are TGTGCCTGGAGCAGGGACAGGGGCTACGAGCAGTACTTC. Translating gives CAWSRDRGYEQYF.

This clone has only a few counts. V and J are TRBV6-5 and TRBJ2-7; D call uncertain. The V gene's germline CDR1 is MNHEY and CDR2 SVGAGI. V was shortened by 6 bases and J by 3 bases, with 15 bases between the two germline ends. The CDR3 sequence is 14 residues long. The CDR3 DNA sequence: TGTGCCAGCAGCCAATCGGGTCCTTACTACGAGCAGTACTTC. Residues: CASSQSGPYYEQYF.

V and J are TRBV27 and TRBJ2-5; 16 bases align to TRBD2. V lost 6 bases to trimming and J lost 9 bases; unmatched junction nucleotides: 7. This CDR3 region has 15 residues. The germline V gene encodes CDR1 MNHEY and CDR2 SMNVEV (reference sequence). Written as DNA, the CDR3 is TGTGCCAGCAGACCGCCCGGGACTAGCGGGAGGGCCCAGTACTTC. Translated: CASRPPGTSGRAQYF.

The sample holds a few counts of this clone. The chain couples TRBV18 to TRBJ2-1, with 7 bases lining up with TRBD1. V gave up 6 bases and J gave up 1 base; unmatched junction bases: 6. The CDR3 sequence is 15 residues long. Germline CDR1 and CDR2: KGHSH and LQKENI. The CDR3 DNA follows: TGTGCCAGCTCTCCCGGGACAGAATCCTACAATGAGCAGTTCTTC. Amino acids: CASSPGTESYNEQFF.

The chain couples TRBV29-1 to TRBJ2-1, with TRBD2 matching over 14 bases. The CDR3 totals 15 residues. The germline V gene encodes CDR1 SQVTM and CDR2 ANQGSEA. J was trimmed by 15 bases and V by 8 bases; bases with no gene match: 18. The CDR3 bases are TGCAGCTTGAGGCCCGGGACTAGCGGGAGAGAGGGGCGGTTCTTC. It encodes CSLRPGTSGREGRFF.

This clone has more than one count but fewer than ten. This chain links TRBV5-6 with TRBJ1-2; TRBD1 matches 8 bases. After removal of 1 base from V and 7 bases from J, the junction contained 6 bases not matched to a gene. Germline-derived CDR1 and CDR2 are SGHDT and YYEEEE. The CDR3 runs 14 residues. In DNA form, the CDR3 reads TGTGCCAGCAGCTTGCCCGGCAGGGGGCTTGGCTACACCTTC. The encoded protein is CASSLPGRGLGYTF.

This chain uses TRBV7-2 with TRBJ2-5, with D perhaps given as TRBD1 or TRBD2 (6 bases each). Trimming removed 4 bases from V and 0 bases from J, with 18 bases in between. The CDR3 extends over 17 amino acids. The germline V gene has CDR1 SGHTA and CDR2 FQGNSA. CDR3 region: CASSYLGGPQYQETQYF. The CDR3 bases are TGTGCCAGCAGCTACCTTGGGGGGCCCCAGTACCAAGAGACCCAGTACTTC.